Sequencing of this T cell receptor (beta chain) was carried out in a study of regulatory T cells in long-lasting Graves disease. Time point indicated: newly diagnosed GD, antithyroid drugs for less than 3 months. Scientists built the TCR library using RNA that was extracted from PBMCs. Construction of the TCR beta libraries employed iRepertoire HTBI primers in conjunction with Arm-PCR of CDR3 regions. TCRdb re-called the multiplex PCR reads with MiXCR, one entry per CDR3 protein. The table has about 240,000 distinct CDR3 sequences, roughly a fifth seen once; the top ten hold roughly 13%. This clonotype came up a few times. The TCR sequence derives from a female donor with Graves disease. This specimen consisted of peripheral blood mononuclear cells (PBMCs), obtained at new diagnosis, from a patient treated with antithyroid drugs.

In DNA, the CDR3 is TGTGCCAGCAGCGTGACAGGGGTAGGACACGAGCAGTACTTC. It encodes CASSVTGVGHEQYF. The rearrangement uses TRBV28 and TRBJ2-7, with 8 bases matching TRBD1. Germline V CDR1 and CDR2: MDHEN, SYDVKM. The CDR3 spans 14 residues. The V segment lost 6 bases and the J segment 5 bases; nucleotides outside the gene matches: 9. The full variable domain, its missing parts supplied by reference TRBV28 and TRBJ2-7, is DVKVTQSSRYLVKRTGEKVFLECVQDMDHENMFWYRQDPGLGLRLIYFSYDVKMKEKGDIPEGYSVSREKKERFSLILESASTNQTSMYLCASSVTGVGHEQYFGPGTRLTVT.